A single sample gave rise to the 4 T cell receptor beta chains below, sequenced in a study of blood T cell repertoires in COVID-19. Sequencing was performed with immunoSEQ multiplex PCR; in TCRdb, only in-frame clones are kept and a portion is missing. The data hold hundreds of thousands of clones, with 70% to 85% observed a single time. Sequencing was carried out using peripheral blood. The receptors shown here come from a woman of 80 years or more with acute or convalescent COVID-19.

On this clone itself: This specimen includes other DNA sequences encoding the same CDR3. The CDR3 DNA reads TGTGCCAGTAGTATCTCTAGCGGTCCTTACAATGAGCAGTTCTTC. Amino acids: CASSISSGPYNEQFF. The gene calls are TRBV19 and TRBJ2-1; 7 nucleotides agree with TRBD2. Per germline, CDR1 LNHDA and CDR2 SQIVND (reference sequence). J lost 4 bases, V lost 3 bases, and 6 bases had no gene match. The CDR3 consists of 15 residues.

This chain joins TRBV24-1 and TRBJ2-1; tentative D call: TRBD1 (6 bases). V shed 4 bases and J shed 5 bases, with 17 bases lying between them. The CDR3 totals 16 residues. Germline V gene data show CDR1 as KGHDR and CDR2 as SFDVKD. CDR3 amino acids: CATSDNPFAGDNEQFF. Here the CDR3 DNA reads TGTGCCACCAGTGACAACCCGTTTGCAGGGGACAATGAGCAGTTCTTC.

In this sample, this clone turned up a few times. The V gene is TRBV6-5, the J gene TRBJ1-2; weak D call: TRBD1 (6 bases). The germline V and J ends were trimmed by 10 bases and 3 bases, with 15 bases remaining between them. Germline values: CDR1 MNHEY, CDR2 SVGAGI. CDR3 length: 13 amino acids. The CDR3 DNA follows: TGTGCCATCCTGGCAGGGACACACTATGGCTACACCTTC. It translates to CAILAGTHYGYTF.

The genes are TRBV4-1 and TRBJ2-1; TRBD2 might be the D (5 bases). Germline V gene sequence: CDR1 MGHRA, CDR2 YSYEKL. This CDR3 comprises 14 residues. V was cut by 6 bases and J by 8 bases, with 17 bases left in between. CDR3 in DNA: TGCGCCAGCAGGATTACGACCAATAGCGATGAGCAGTTCTTC. It yields the protein CASRITTNSDEQFF.